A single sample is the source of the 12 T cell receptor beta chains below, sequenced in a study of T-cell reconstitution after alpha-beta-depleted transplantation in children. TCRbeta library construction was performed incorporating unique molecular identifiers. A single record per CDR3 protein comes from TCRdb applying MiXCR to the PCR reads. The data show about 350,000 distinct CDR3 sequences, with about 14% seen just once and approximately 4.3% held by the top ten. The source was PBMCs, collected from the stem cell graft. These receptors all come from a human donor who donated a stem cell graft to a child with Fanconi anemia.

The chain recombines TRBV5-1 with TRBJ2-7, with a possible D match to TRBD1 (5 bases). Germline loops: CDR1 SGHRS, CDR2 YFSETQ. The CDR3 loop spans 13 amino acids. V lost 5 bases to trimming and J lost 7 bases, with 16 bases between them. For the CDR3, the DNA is TGCGCCAGCAGACTACAGGAACCTGAGGAGCAGTACTTC. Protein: CASRLQEPEEQYF.

CDR3 in amino acids: CSAARGAENEQFF. The CDR3 DNA sequence: TGCAGTGCAGCAAGGGGGGCCGAGAATGAGCAGTTCTTC. The V and J genes are TRBV20-1 and TRBJ2-1; D is possibly TRBD1 or TRBD2 (6 bases each). The CDR3 has 13 residues. CDR1 is DFQATT and CDR2 is SNEGSKA in the germline V gene (reference sequence). V was cut by 6 bases and J by 7 bases, with 16 bases left in between.

The CDR3 DNA is TGTGCCAGCAGCCCCCGTGGCAGCTTGGAAGTGAACACTGAAGCTTTCTTT. Protein sequence: CASSPRGSLEVNTEAFF. This chain connects TRBV7-9 to TRBJ1-1; unclear D gene. The germline V and J ends were trimmed by 5 bases and 0 bases, with 19 bases remaining between them. The germline gives CDR1 SEHNR, CDR2 FQNEAQ (reference sequence). This CDR3 has 17 residues.

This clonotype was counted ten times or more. The CDR3 DNA follows: TGCGCCAGCAGCCAAGAGATAGGGTACGGCTACACCTTC. This encodes CASSQEIGYGYTF. The J gene is TRBJ1-2, the V gene TRBV4-3; D gene uncertain. The CDR3 is made up of 13 amino acids. Between the trimmed V and J ends, which lost 0 bases and 8 bases, there was a span of 10 bases. Germline loops: CDR1 LGHNA, CDR2 YSLEER.

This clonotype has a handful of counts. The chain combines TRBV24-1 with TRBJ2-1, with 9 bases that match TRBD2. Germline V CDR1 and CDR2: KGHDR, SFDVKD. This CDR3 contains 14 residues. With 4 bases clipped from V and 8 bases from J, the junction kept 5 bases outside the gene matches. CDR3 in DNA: TGTGCCACCAGTGACGGCGGGGGGGCGCATGAGCAGTTCTTC. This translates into CATSDGGGAHEQFF.

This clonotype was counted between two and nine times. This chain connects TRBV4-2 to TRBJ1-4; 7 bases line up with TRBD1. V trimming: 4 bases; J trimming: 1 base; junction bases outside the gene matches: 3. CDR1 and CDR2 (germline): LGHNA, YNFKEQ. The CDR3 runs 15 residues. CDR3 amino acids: CASSLDRETNEKLFF. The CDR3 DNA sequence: TGTGCCAGCAGCCTCGACAGGGAAACTAATGAAAAACTGTTTTTT.

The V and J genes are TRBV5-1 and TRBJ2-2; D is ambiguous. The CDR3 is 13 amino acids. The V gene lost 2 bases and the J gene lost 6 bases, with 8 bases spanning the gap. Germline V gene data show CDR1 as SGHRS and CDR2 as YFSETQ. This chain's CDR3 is CASSFGVPGELFF. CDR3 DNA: TGCGCCAGCAGCTTTGGGGTGCCCGGGGAGCTGTTTTTT.

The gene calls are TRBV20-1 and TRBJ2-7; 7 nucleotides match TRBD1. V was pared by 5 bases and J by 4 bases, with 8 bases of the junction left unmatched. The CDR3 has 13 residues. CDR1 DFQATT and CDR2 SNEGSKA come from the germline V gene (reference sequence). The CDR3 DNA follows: TGCAGTGCTGCTCACAGGGGAGATTACGAGCAGTACGTC. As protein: CSAAHRGDYEQYV.

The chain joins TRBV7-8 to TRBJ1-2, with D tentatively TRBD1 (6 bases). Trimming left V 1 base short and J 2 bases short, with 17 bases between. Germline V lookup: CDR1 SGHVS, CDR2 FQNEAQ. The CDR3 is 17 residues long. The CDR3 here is CASSLETGASWNYGYTF. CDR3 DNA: TGTGCCAGCAGCTTAGAGACGGGGGCCTCATGGAACTATGGCTACACCTTC.

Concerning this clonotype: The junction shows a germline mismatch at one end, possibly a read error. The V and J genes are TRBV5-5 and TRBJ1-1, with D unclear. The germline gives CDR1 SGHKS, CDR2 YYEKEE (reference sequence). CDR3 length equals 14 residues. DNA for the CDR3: TGTGCCAGCAGTTTGGGCCCCTCTCGCTCTGAAGCTTTCTTT. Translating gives CASSLGPSRSEAFF.

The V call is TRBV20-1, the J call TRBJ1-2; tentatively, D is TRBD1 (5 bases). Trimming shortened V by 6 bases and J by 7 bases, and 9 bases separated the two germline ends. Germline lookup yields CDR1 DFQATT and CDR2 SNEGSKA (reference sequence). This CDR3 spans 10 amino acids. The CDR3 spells CSAEGSGYTF. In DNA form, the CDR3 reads TGCAGTGCCGAGGGGTCTGGCTACACCTTC.

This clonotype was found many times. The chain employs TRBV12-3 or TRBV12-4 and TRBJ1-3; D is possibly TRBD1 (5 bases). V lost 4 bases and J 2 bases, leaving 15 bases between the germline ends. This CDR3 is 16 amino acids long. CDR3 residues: CASSSRGRAAGNTIYF. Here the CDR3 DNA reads TGTGCCAGCAGTTCCCGGGGCAGGGCTGCTGGAAACACCATATATTTT.